This is a list of T cell receptor beta chains from one sample in a study of regulatory T cells in long-lasting Graves disease. TCRdb fed the multiplex PCR reads into MiXCR, producing one record per CDR3 protein. The sample records around 450,000 distinct CDR3 sequences, 20% to 25% being singletons. The input for sequencing was peripheral blood mononuclear cells (PBMCs), taken when the disease was refractory, from a patient treated with antithyroid drugs. Receptor source: a female donor with Graves disease. Both conserved end residues are part of each CDR3. D genes are given only for firm matches. Only some rows state a clone size, as once, few, many or a class for expanded clones.

>many|TRBV2|TRBJ2-2|NA
CASSEEVHAGELFF
TGTGCCAGCAGTGAAGAAGTCCACGCCGGGGAGCTGTTTTTT
>many|TRBV28|TRBJ1-1|TRBD1
CASKPGQSSTEAFF
TGTGCCAGCAAACCGGGACAGTCTTCCACTGAAGCTTTCTTT
>few|TRBV5-6|TRBJ2-2|TRBD2
CASSLESSGRTGELFF
TGTGCCAGCAGCTTGGAGTCTAGCGGTCGGACCGGGGAGCTGTTTTTT
>few|TRBV7-2|TRBJ2-7|NA
CASSLGGQGRSSFTYEQYF
TGTGCCAGCAGCTTAGGAGGGCAGGGGCGGTCGAGTTTTACCTACGAGCAGTACTTC
>few|TRBV14|TRBJ2-5|NA
CASSPQIQETQYF
TGTGCCAGCAGCCCACAGATCCAAGAGACCCAGTACTTC
>few|TRBV20-1|TRBJ2-2|NA
CSAERVSTGELFF
TGCAGTGCCGAGAGGGTGAGCACCGGGGAGCTGTTTTTT
>many|TRBV7-2|TRBJ2-7|TRBD1
CASLAGTGSGEQYF
TGTGCCAGTCTAGCCGGGACAGGGTCGGGTGAGCAGTACTTC
>few|TRBV14|TRBJ1-1|NA
CASSQVGGGTEAFF
TGTGCCAGCAGCCAAGTCGGGGGAGGTACTGAAGCTTTCTTT
>NA|TRBV7-7|TRBJ2-2|TRBD2
CASSRASGSTGELFF
TGTGCTAGCAGCCGGGCTAGCGGGAGTACCGGGGAGCTGTTTTTT
>few|TRBV4-2|TRBJ2-5|NA
CASSQDRRGIPEETQYF
TGTGCCAGCAGCCAAGATAGGAGGGGGATCCCCGAAGAGACCCAGTACTTC
>few|TRBV6-1|TRBJ1-5|NA
CASILTGNQPQHF
TGTGCCAGCATTCTTACCGGCAATCAGCCCCAGCATTTT
>many|TRBV20-1|TRBJ2-7|NA
CSARDDYEQYF
TGCAGTGCTAGAGATGACTACGAGCAGTACTTC
>many|TRBV7-6|TRBJ2-5|NA
CASSDFGQETQYF
TGTGCCAGCAGCGACTTCGGCCAAGAGACCCAGTACTTC
>few|TRBV5-5|TRBJ1-1|TRBD1
CASSFSPGQTEAFF
TGTGCCAGCAGCTTTTCCCCGGGACAGACTGAAGCTTTCTTT
>many|TRBV28|TRBJ1-1|NA
CASSSPGHDTEAFF
TGTGCCAGCAGTTCTCCCGGGCACGATACTGAAGCTTTCTTT
>NA|TRBV28|TRBJ2-5|NA
CASSKPGGDQETQYF
TGTGCCAGCAGTAAGCCAGGGGGGGACCAAGAGACCCAGTACTTC
>few|TRBV9|TRBJ1-2|TRBD1
CASSTQQGSAGYTF
TGTGCCAGCAGCACCCAACAGGGGTCGGCGGGCTACACCTTC
>many|TRBV12-3/TRBV12-4|TRBJ1-2|TRBD1
CASSPTTGGYGYTF
TGTGCCAGCAGCCCAACCACAGGGGGTTATGGCTACACCTTC
>NA|TRBV19|TRBJ2-2|NA
CASSRRQFANTGELFF
TGTGCCAGTAGTAGGCGACAGTTCGCGAACACCGGGGAGCTGTTTTTT
>many|TRBV20-1|TRBJ1-2|NA
CSAEQGDIYGYTF
TGCAGTGCGGAGCAGGGCGATATCTATGGCTACACCTTC
>NA|TRBV24-1|TRBJ1-1|TRBD1
CATSDPRQGGTEAFF
TGTGCCACCAGTGATCCGCGACAGGGCGGCACTGAAGCTTTCTTT
>few|TRBV7-2|TRBJ2-3|NA
CASIKDGVAPIDTQYF
TGTGCCAGCATCAAAGACGGGGTGGCCCCCATAGATACGCAGTATTTT
>NA|TRBV4-1|TRBJ2-7|NA
CASSRSYSEQYF
TGCGCCAGCAGCCGGTCATATTCCGAGCAGTACTTC
>few|TRBV28|TRBJ2-3|TRBD2
CASTAGGPADTQYF
TGTGCCAGCACAGCGGGGGGGCCCGCAGATACGCAGTATTTT
>NA|TRBV12-5|TRBJ2-7|TRBD1
CARGTGTYEQYF
TGTGCTAGAGGGACAGGGACGTACGAGCAGTACTTC
>many|TRBV20-1|TRBJ2-5|NA
CSARVWGETQYF
TGCAGTGCTAGAGTATGGGGAGAGACCCAGTACTTC
>many|TRBV20-1|TRBJ2-5|TRBD2
CSAGGTSGGPLGETQYF
TGCAGTGCTGGCGGGACTAGCGGGGGCCCATTGGGAGAGACCCAGTACTTC
>NA|TRBV6-5|TRBJ1-1|TRBD1
CASSYSAERGGGWTEAFF
TGTGCCAGCAGTTACTCTGCGGAGAGAGGAGGGGGCTGGACTGAAGCTTTCTTT
>NA|TRBV7-3|TRBJ2-4|NA
CASHGRSIAKNIQYF
TGTGCCAGCCACGGCAGATCTATAGCCAAAAACATTCAGTACTTC
>few|TRBV12-3/TRBV12-4|TRBJ1-5|TRBD1
CASGSGQGLIQPQHF
TGTGCCAGCGGCTCGGGACAGGGCCTCATTCAGCCCCAGCATTTT
>few|TRBV27|TRBJ1-5|NA
CASASRAQQSNQPQHF
TGTGCCAGCGCGAGTAGGGCTCAACAAAGCAATCAGCCCCAGCATTTT
>few|TRBV7-2|TRBJ2-5|NA
CASSFSRAEETQYF
TGTGCCAGCAGCTTTTCGCGGGCCGAAGAGACCCAGTACTTC
>NA|TRBV11-2|TRBJ2-3|TRBD2
CASSLLAGLFTDTQYF
TGTGCCAGCAGCTTGTTAGCGGGACTTTTCACAGATACGCAGTATTTT
>few|TRBV20-1|TRBJ1-5|NA
CSARHGNQPQHF
TGCAGTGCTAGACATGGCAATCAGCCCCAGCATTTT
>few|TRBV6-1|TRBJ2-2|NA
CASSREKFTGELFF
TGTGCCAGCAGCCGGGAGAAGTTCACCGGGGAGCTGTTTTTT